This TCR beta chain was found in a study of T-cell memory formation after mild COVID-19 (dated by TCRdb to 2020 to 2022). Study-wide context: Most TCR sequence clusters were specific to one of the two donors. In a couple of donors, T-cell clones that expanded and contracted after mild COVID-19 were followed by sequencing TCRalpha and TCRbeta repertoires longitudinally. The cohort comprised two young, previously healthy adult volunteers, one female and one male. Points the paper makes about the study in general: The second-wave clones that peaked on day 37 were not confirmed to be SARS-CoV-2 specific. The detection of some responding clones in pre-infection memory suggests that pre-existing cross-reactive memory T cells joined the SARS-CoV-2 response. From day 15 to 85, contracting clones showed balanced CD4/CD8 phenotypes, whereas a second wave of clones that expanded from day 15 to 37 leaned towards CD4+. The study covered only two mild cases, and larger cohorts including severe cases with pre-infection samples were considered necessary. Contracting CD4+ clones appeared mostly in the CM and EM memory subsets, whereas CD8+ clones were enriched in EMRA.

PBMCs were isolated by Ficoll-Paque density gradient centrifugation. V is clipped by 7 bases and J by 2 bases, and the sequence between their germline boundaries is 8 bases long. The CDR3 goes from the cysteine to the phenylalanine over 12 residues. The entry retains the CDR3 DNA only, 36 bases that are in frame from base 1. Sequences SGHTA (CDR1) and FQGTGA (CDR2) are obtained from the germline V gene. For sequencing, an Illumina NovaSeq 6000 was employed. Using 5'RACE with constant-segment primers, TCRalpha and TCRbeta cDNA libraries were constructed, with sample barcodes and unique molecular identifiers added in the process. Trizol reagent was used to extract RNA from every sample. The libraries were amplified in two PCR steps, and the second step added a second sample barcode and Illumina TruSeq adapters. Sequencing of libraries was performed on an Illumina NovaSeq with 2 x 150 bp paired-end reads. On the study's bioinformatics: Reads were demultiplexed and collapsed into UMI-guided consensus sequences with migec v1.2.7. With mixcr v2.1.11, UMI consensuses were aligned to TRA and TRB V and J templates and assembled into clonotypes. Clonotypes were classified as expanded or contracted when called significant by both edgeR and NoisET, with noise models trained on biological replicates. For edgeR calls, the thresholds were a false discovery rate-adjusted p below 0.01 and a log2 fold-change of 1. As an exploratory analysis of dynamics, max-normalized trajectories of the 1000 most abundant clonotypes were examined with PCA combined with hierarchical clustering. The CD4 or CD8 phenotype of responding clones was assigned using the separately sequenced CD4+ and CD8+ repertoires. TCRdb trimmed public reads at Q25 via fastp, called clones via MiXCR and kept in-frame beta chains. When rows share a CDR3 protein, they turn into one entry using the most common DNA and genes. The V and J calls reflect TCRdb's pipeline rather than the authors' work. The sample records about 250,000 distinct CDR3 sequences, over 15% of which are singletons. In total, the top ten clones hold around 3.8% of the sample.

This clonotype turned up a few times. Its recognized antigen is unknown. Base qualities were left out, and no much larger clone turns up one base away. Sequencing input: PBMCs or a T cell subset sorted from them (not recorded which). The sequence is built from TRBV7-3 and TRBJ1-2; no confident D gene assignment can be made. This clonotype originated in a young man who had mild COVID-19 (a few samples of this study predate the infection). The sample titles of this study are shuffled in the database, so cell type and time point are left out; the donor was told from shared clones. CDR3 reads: CASIVTNYGYTF. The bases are TGTGCCAGCATCGTGACGAACTATGGCTACACCTTC.